This TCR beta chain was recovered during a study of cytomegalovirus exposure and HLA in healthy donors. Study-wide results and caveats: Of the V segments, some could not be distinguished, including TRBV6-2 and TRBV6-3, and were excluded. High specificity and sensitivity for cytomegalovirus status were reported for the classifier. Productive rates of about 90% or about 30% were seen for most TCR beta V segments in an earlier analysis. There was a cluster of highly shared sequence variants that was likely a sequencing artifact.

CDR1 is LNHDA and CDR2 is SQIVND in the germline V gene (reference sequence). This CDR3 is built from 13 residues. The V end lost 7 bases, the J end lost 9 bases, and 16 bases lay between the germline ends. In the PCR, 60 Vbeta and 13 Jbeta primers were used. Data came from immunoSEQ multiplex PCR; TCRdb stores just in-frame clones and leaves some out. The sample carries under 200,000 clones, about 12% recorded once. A note on this clone: Its antigen is not identified.

This TCR came from a man in his fifties or sixties in good health and CMV-seropositive. The V call is TRBV19, the J call TRBJ2-1; D remains ambiguous. Specimen: PBMCs. CDR3 sequence: CASTPDRVGEQFF. The CDR3 DNA reads TGTGCCAGTACCCCCGACCGGGTTGGTGAGCAGTTCTTC. Looking up the rest from reference TRBV19 and TRBJ2-1 gives the full variable domain: DGGITQSPKYLFRKEGQNVTLSCEQNLNHDAMYWYRQDPGQGLRLIYYSQIVNDFQKGDIAEGYSVSREKKESFPLTVTSAQKNPTAFYLCASTPDRVGEQFFGPGTRLTVL.